The clone carrying this T cell receptor (beta chain) was recorded a few times. The antigen is not known. The junction had 6 bases not matched to a gene; V was cut back by 6 bases and J by 2 bases. The CDR3 loop spans 15 amino acids. Germline CDR1 reads LNHDA; CDR2 reads SQIVND (reference sequence). Constant-segment primers and 5'RACE yielded cDNA libraries for TCR alpha and TCR beta, each carrying sample barcodes and UMIs. Each CDR3 protein gets one entry after TCRdb re-called the 5' RACE reads with MiXCR. The repertoire holds 120,000 or so distinct CDR3 sequences, with approximately 16% as singletons. These data come from a study of T-cell memory formation after mild COVID-19. Turning to the study itself: TCR clustering was largely donor specific. Study conclusions and caveats: Some clones that responded turned up in pre-infection memory, which suggests that cross-reactive memory joined in.

The chain has TRBV19 and TRBJ2-2, with TRBD2 identical over 7 bases. The TCR originated in an adult woman who had mild COVID-19 (a few samples of this study predate the infection). Cell type and time point are not known. The source material was PBMCs or a T cell subset sorted from them (not recorded which). The CDR3 here is CASSMTSSNTGELFF. CDR3 DNA sequence: TGTGCCAGTAGCATGACTAGCTCAAACACCGGGGAGCTGTTTTTT.